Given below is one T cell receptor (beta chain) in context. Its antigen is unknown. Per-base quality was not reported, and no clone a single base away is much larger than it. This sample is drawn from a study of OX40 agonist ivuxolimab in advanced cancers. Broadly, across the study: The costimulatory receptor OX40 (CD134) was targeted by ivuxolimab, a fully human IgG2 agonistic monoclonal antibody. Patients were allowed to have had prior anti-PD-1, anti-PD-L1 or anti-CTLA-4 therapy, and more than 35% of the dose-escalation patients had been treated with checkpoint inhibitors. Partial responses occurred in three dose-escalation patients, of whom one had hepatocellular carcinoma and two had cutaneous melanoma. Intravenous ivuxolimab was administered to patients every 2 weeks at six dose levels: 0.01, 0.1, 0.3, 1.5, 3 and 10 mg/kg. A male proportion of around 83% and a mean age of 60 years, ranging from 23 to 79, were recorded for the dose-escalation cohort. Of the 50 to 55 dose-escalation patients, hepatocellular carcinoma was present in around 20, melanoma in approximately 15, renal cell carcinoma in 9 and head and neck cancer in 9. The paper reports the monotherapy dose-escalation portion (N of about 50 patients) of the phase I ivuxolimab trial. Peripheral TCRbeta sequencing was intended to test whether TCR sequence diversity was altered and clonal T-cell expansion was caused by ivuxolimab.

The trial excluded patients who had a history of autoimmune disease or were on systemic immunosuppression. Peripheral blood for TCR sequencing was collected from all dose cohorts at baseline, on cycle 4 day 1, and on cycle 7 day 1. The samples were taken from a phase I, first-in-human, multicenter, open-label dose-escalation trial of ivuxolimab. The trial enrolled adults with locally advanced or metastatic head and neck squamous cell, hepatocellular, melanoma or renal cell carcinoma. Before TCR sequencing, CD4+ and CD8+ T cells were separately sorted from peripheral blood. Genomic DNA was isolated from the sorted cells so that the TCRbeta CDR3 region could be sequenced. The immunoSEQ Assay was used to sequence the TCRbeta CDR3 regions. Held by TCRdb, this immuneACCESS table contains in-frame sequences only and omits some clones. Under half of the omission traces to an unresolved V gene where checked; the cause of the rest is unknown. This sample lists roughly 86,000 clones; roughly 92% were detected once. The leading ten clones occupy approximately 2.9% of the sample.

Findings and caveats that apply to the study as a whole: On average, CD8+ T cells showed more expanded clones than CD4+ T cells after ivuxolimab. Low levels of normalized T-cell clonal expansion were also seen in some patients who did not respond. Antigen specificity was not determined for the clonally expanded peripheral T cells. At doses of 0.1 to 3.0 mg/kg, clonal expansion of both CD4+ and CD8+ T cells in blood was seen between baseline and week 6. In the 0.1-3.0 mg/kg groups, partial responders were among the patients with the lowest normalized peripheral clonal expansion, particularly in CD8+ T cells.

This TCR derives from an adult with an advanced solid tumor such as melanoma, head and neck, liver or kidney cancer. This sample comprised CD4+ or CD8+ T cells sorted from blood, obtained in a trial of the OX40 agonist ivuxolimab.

For the CDR3, the sequence is CASSLPLMDTEAFF. The DNA is TGTGCCAGCAGCTTGCCTCTAATGGACACTGAAGCTTTCTTT. The chain is made from TRBV5-4 and TRBJ1-1, with the D gene not clear enough to name. CDR1 and CDR2 were assigned from the germline V gene (reference sequence) as SGHNT and YYREEE. Including the terminal cysteine and phenylalanine, the CDR3 comprises 14 residues. The sequence is cut down to CDR3 DNA, 42 bases in frame from base 1. V and J are truncated by 1 base and 3 bases respectively, leaving an intervening sequence of 10 bases.